This T cell receptor (beta chain) was retrieved from a study of blood T cell repertoires in COVID-19. With 4 bases removed from V and 1 base from J, the gap between germline ends came to 10 bases. CDR1 and CDR2 (germline): SGHTA, FQGTGA. The CDR3 is 14 residues long. In the original processing: Estimation of nucleated cell counts was performed using reference gene primer amplification. Some clones are missing from TCRdb's copy, which holds only in-frame ones; the method was immunoSEQ multiplex PCR. V, J and clone size derive from that table, while D and trimming were established from the DNA sequence. The repertoire has about 210,000 clones, about four fifths of them found once; the top ten carry 7.5% to 8%. This clone was picked up one time.

This chain connects TRBV7-3 to TRBJ1-1; the D gene is possibly TRBD1 (5 bases). This TCR was sampled from a woman in her forties or fifties with active or convalescent COVID-19. Sequencing was done on a sample of peripheral blood. The CDR3 sequence is CASSYAGRNTEAFF. CDR3 nucleotides: TGTGCCAGCAGCTACGCGGGACGGAACACTGAAGCTTTCTTT.